This is a list of T cell receptor beta chains from one sample in a study of graft-versus-host responses after intestinal transplantation. TCRdb's table, derived via immunoSEQ multiplex PCR, lists solely in-frame clones and lacks some. The data hold nearly 15,000 clones, with approximately 59% observed a single time. Material: ileum tissue, obtained 524 days after transplant. All receptors come from a human patient who received an intestinal transplant, so some T cells may come from the graft donor. The CDR3 runs from the conserved cysteine through the conserved F or W. D genes are given only for firm matches. Not every row has a clone size; where given, it reads once, few, many or a size class.

TRBD1	TRBV27	TRBJ1-5	NA	TGTGCCAGCAGGGACAGGGGTGGAATTAGCAATCAGCCCCAGCATTTT	CASRDRGGISNQPQHF
TRBD1	TRBV7-9	TRBJ1-2	NA	TGTGCCAGCAGCAACGGGACAGCGCGCTATGGCTACACCTTC	CASSNGTARYGYTF
TRBD1	TRBV6-6	TRBJ1-2	NA	TGTGCCAGCAGTTACGGACAGGGGCCTAACTATGGCTACACCTTC	CASSYGQGPNYGYTF
TRBD2	TRBV6-1	TRBJ2-1	few	TGTGCCAGCAGTGTTAGAATCGGGACTAGCGGTTTTTGGGTTAATGAGCAGTTCTTC	CASSVRIGTSGFWVNEQFF
NA	TRBV9	TRBJ2-1	NA	TGTGCCAGCAGCGTAGGCCAGGGTTCCCTGTACAATGAGCAGTTCTTC	CASSVGQGSLYNEQFF
NA	TRBV7-9	TRBJ2-1	few	TGTGCCAGCAGCCCTCCGGGGGATAGCTCCTACAATGAGCAGTTCTTC	CASSPPGDSSYNEQFF
NA	TRBV18	TRBJ2-5	NA	TGTGCCAGCTCACCACCGAACAAAGAGACCCAGTACTTC	CASSPPNKETQYF
NA	TRBV29-1	TRBJ2-5	NA	TGCAGCGTTTTTTTACGGTACCAAGAGACCCAGTACTTC	CSVFLRYQETQYF
NA	TRBV30	TRBJ1-6	NA	TGTGCCTGGAGTGGGCGGGATAATTCACCCCTCCACTTT	CAWSGRDNSPLHF
NA	TRBV7-2	TRBJ2-3	NA	TGTGCCAGCAGCTCGCCGGAGCCGACAGATACGCAGTATTTT	CASSSPEPTDTQYF
TRBD2	TRBV19	TRBJ2-1	NA	TGTGCCAGTAGTATAGATCCCTTGGGCGGGGGACTTAACAATGAGCAGTTCTTC	CASSIDPLGGGLNNEQFF
TRBD1	TRBV4-3	TRBJ1-5	NA	TGCGCCAGCAGCCAAAGGACAGGGGGCAGGCCCCAGCATTTT	CASSQRTGGRPQHF
NA	TRBV11-3	TRBJ2-7	once	TGTGCCAGCAGCTTAGAACAGGGCTCCTACGAGCAGTACTTC	CASSLEQGSYEQYF
NA	TRBV6-6	TRBJ1-1	NA	TGTGCCAGCAGTTACTCCTCCGGTCGCGAAGCTTTCTTT	CASSYSSGREAFF
NA	TRBV11-3	TRBJ2-6	few	TGTGCCAGCACAGGGGTCTCTGGGGCCAACGTCCTGACTTTC	CASTGVSGANVLTF
TRBD2	TRBV2	TRBJ2-3	NA	TGTGCCAGCGAAACTAGCGGGGGGGCATCAGATACGCAGTATTTT	CASETSGGASDTQYF
TRBD1	TRBV7-2	TRBJ1-6	medium-sized	TGTGCCAGCAGCTTAGCGCCGGGACAGGGTTCACCCCTCCACTTT	CASSLAPGQGSPLHF
TRBD1	TRBV4-3	TRBJ1-2	NA	TGCGCCAGCAGCCCGGACAGGGGATCCTACCTCTATGGCTACACCTTC	CASSPDRGSYLYGYTF
NA	TRBV5-6	TRBJ2-1	NA	TGTGCCAGCAGCTTGGCCTCTAGCAGCGGATACAATGAGCAGTTCTTC	CASSLASSSGYNEQFF
TRBD2	TRBV9	TRBJ2-3	few	TGTGCCAGCAGCGCAATAGCGGGGGGGGTAATTAGCACAGATACGCAGTATTTT	CASSAIAGGVISTDTQYF
NA	TRBV5-6	TRBJ2-3	NA	TGTGCCAGCAGCTTGGGAGGGAGTCGTTTGGGAGTCCAAGATACGCAGTATTTT	CASSLGGSRLGVQDTQYF
TRBD1	TRBV27	TRBJ1-2	NA	TGTGCCAGCAGTTTAACAGGGGGAACCTATGGCTACACCTTC	CASSLTGGTYGYTF
TRBD1	TRBV7-2	TRBJ1-3	once	TGTGCCAGCAGCTTAGTTTCCGGACAGGGATCTGGAAACACCATATATTTT	CASSLVSGQGSGNTIYF
TRBD2	TRBV11-3	TRBJ2-3	NA	TGTGCCAGCAGCCTAGCGGGGGGGCCGATTGAGCAGTATTTT	CASSLAGGPIEQYF
NA	TRBV6-5	TRBJ1-3	NA	TGTGCCAGCAGTGGCTCCGGAAACACCATATATTTT	CASSGSGNTIYF
NA	TRBV19	TRBJ1-1	medium-sized	TGTGCCAGTAGTATATCCACGGGGGGGAACACTGAAGCTTTCTTT	CASSISTGGNTEAFF
TRBD1	TRBV9	TRBJ1-1	NA	TGTGCCAGCAGCGTGGGGACAGGGTACACTGAAGCTTTCTTT	CASSVGTGYTEAFF
TRBD1	TRBV10-2	TRBJ1-2	NA	TGCGCCAGCAGTGAGTCAGGGACAGAGGATGGCTACACCTTC	CASSESGTEDGYTF
NA	TRBV6-1	TRBJ1-4	NA	TGTGCCAGCAGTGAACGACAGGCCGCCGAAAAACTGTTTTTT	CASSERQAAEKLFF
NA	TRBV6-1	TRBJ1-6	NA	TGTGCCAGCAGTGAAGTTCAGGGGCTGCGCTCACCCCTCCACTTT	CASSEVQGLRSPLHF
NA	TRBV27	TRBJ1-1	few	TGTGCCAGCAGTCCAAAATCTCTGACAGGCCTCAAGGGGAACACTGAAGCTTTCTTT	CASSPKSLTGLKGNTEAFF
NA	TRBV14	TRBJ1-5	NA	TGTGCCAGAGACCTCAGGGATTGGAGCAATCAGCCCCAGCATTTT	CARDLRDWSNQPQHF
NA	TRBV19	TRBJ1-2	NA	TGTGCCAGTAGTCCTCTCAGGTGGGAGGTCGGCTACACCTTC	CASSPLRWEVGYTF
NA	TRBV18	TRBJ1-2	NA	TGTGCCAGCTCACCGCAGGGGTACTATGGCTACACCTTC	CASSPQGYYGYTF
TRBD1	TRBV30	TRBJ1-6	NA	TGTGCCTGGAAGAGGGACAGGGCTTTTTATTCACCCCTCCACTTT	CAWKRDRAFYSPLHF
TRBD2	TRBV5-1	TRBJ2-3	few	TGCGCCAGCAGCTTGATAACTAGCGGGGCCAGCACAGATACGCAGTATTTT	CASSLITSGASTDTQYF
NA	TRBV10-3	TRBJ1-2	NA	TGTGCCATCAGTGACACTAACTATGGCTACACCTTC	CAISDTNYGYTF
NA	TRBV18	TRBJ1-2	NA	TGTGCCAGCTCACCACCCGGCGGGGCATATGGCTACACCTTC	CASSPPGGAYGYTF
TRBD1	TRBV7-2	TRBJ1-2	NA	TGTGCCAGCAGCCGGACAGGGAACTATGGCTACACCTTC	CASSRTGNYGYTF
TRBD2	TRBV2	TRBJ2-1	once	TGTGCCAGCAGTGCGGCACTAGCGGGTTATTTGCAGTTCTTC	CASSAALAGYLQFF
NA	TRBV7-8	TRBJ2-6	NA	TGTGCCAGCAGCTTAGACAGGGCCGTCCCAAGAAGCTCTGGGGCCAACGTCCTGACTTTC	CASSLDRAVPRSSGANVLTF
NA	TRBV7-2	TRBJ2-3	few	TGTGCCAGCAGCTCACAAAGGCGGGTTCCTGCAGATACGCAGTATTTT	CASSSQRRVPADTQYF
NA	TRBV5-7	TRBJ2-7	NA	TGTGCCAGCAGCTCAGGTGTGAACGAGCAGTACTTC	CASSSGVNEQYF
NA	TRBV7-9	TRBJ2-7	medium-sized	TGTGCCAGCAGCTCCCCTCGGGACAAGATTACCTACGAGCAGTACTTC	CASSSPRDKITYEQYF
TRBD2	TRBV6-6	TRBJ2-3	NA	TGTGCCAGCAGTACCCCACTAGCGGGGGCTGCGGATACGCAGTATTTT	CASSTPLAGAADTQYF
NA	TRBV4-1	TRBJ2-4	NA	TGCGCCAGCAGCCGACTAACCGGGAATGGGCCCAAAAACATTCAGTACTTC	CASSRLTGNGPKNIQYF
NA	TRBV19	TRBJ1-1	few	TGTGCCAGTAGTACAGGGGAAAGAACTGAAGCTTTCTTT	CASSTGERTEAFF
NA	TRBV19	TRBJ2-7	NA	TGTGCCACCGCCGCGGGGAGCTCCTACGAGCAGTACTTC	CATAAGSSYEQYF
NA	TRBV18	TRBJ2-2	few	TGTGCCAGCTCACCACGACGGGACACCGGGGAGCTGTTTTTT	CASSPRRDTGELFF
NA	TRBV7-9	TRBJ1-1	NA	TGTGCCAGCAGCTTAGCCCCAATTCTCGGCACTGAAGCTTTCTTT	CASSLAPILGTEAFF
NA	TRBV10-3	TRBJ1-3	NA	TGTGCCATCAGGAGCATGACAGGCGCCGGAAACACCATATATTTT	CAIRSMTGAGNTIYF
NA	TRBV6-1	TRBJ1-5	NA	TGTGCCAGCAACGGGGGTCAGTCTAGCAATCAGCCCCAGCATTTT	CASNGGQSSNQPQHF
NA	TRBV6-5	TRBJ1-4	NA	TGTGCCAGCAGAGCGTTTAATGAAAAACTGTTTTTT	CASRAFNEKLFF
NA	TRBV6-6	TRBJ2-1	few	TGTGCCAGCAGTTACGGGGGCCCCAGATACAATGAGCAGTTCTTC	CASSYGGPRYNEQFF
NA	TRBV5-1	TRBJ1-2	few	TGCGCCAGCAGCTTGACACCTGGTTATGGCTACACCTTC	CASSLTPGYGYTF